The present T cell receptor beta chain was sequenced within a study of shared clonotypes between healthy human individuals (dated by TCRdb to about 2020). General notes on the study: The cohort included a few men and a couple of women between 18 and 49 years of age. Leukapheresis yielded between about 0.9 and 9 billion PBMCs per donor. The study deeply sequenced blood TCR repertoires of five healthy adults to estimate repertoire size and the extent of clonotype sharing between individuals. For each donor, three plates each were used for CD4 naive and CD4 memory, two plates were used for CD8 naive, and one plate was used for CD8 memory. To increase sequencing depth and limit assay-specific biases, different laboratories used diverse techniques to prepare libraries and sequence TCR repertoires. What the authors observed across the whole study: When a few donors were compared, the shared fraction of clonotypes was about 5.4% for naive CD4, approximately 3.3% for naive CD8, roughly 2.3% for memory CD4, and less than 0.5% for memory CD8. Sampling was restricted to blood, and TCR repertoires in tissue are likely to differ from TCR repertoires in blood. Compared with non-shared clonotypes, the clonotypes found in all four sorted-subset donors had higher generation probabilities. Pairwise subsampling indicated that sequencing depth was expected to affect the degree of clonotype sharing among donors. Even with the large sequencing depth, rarefaction of the sorted-subset datasets indicated that sequencing was incomplete. Because the study included only a small number of donors, the genetic and exposure-history diversity represented was limited. Naive subsets generally had larger estimated clonotype richness than memory subsets did.

Using the deep immunoSEQ assay, multiplex PCR amplified TCR CDR3 regions from genomic DNA. Genomic DNA extracted from each cell subset was distributed evenly over all wells of several immunoSEQ 96-well plates, and each plate served as one replicate. For sorted subsets, each replicate PCR was loaded with roughly 200 ng genomic DNA, equivalent to 25,000 to 35,000 T cell genomes. Purified libraries were quantified with a Qubit 3.0 fluorometer, sized on a Bioanalyzer 2100, and re-quantified with the KAPA Library Quantification kit. Every immunoSEQ 96-well plate was sequenced on a dedicated single-read 150-cycle Illumina NextSeq 550 flow cell. Per the authors' processing: The immunoSEQ output contained only junctional sequences without quality scores, so filtering could not match that applied to full-length reads. Sequences were annotated with PyIR, a Python wrapper for IgBLAST v1.9, using IMGT germline references to assign V/J genes and CDR3. Reads were removed for weak V/J assignments (E-value above 1e-6), missing CDR3, stop codons, out-of-frame junctions, or ambiguous translated residues. V3J clonotypes were defined by identical inferred V gene, J gene, and CDR3 amino acid sequence. Percentage overlap between repertoires was computed as shared unique clonotypes divided by the size of the smaller repertoire. Repertoire richness was assessed with RTK rarefaction, the Chao1 estimator, and Recon v2.1 estimates of unobserved clonotypes. OLGA was used to compute generation probabilities for all TCRbeta clonotypes that the gDNA method yielded from a few donors. TCRdb provides this immuneACCESS table in a form limited to in-frame rearrangements. Some clones are lacking; in checked studies, under half of them reflect an unresolved V gene, and why the rest are absent is not known. V and J calls and clone size are those listed in that table; D and trimming were worked out from the DNA. Present in this sample are a few million clones, approximately 92% of which were seen just once. The ten top clones hold about 1.7% of the sample.

The CDR3 sequence holds 14 residues, the cysteine and phenylalanine included. CDR3 DNA is the only sequence kept; it has 42 bases, read in frame from the first base. Trimming removed 8 bases from V and 1 base from J, leaving 12 bases between the germline ends. According to the germline V gene (reference sequence), CDR1 reads MNHEY and CDR2 reads SMNVEV. CD8 naive samples were obtained by positive selection for CCR7 among CD45RO-negative cells, yielding a CD45RA+CCR7+ population from which TemRA cells were excluded. The donors were healthy, HIV-negative adults with no recently reported acute infections or vaccinations. Every donor was a Caucasian adult residing in Nashville, Tennessee, USA. Blood was collected by leukapheresis, and PBMCs were isolated by Ficoll-Histopaque density gradient centrifugation and then cryopreserved in liquid nitrogen vapor phase. Analytical flow cytometry was used to check the purity and quantity of every magnetically sorted T cell population. Genomic DNA was isolated from every sorted fraction and measured by UV absorbance on a Nanodrop 2000c.

The table lists this clone with a count of one. Its cognate antigen has yet to be identified. Nothing much larger sits one base from this clone, and base qualities are not available. The clonotype comes from a young man in good health. Some clones in this sample may be carry-over from other donors' samples. The chain is encoded by TRBV27 joined to TRBJ1-5, and possibly TRBD1, on 5 matching bases. The specimen sequenced was naive CD8+ T cells from PBMCs. According to the study, the label for this sample's cell subset or site signals: CD45RA+CCR7+. The nucleotides read TGTGCCAGCCGGGGCATATTGAGCAATCAGCCCCAGCATTTT. Its product reads: CASRGILSNQPQHF.